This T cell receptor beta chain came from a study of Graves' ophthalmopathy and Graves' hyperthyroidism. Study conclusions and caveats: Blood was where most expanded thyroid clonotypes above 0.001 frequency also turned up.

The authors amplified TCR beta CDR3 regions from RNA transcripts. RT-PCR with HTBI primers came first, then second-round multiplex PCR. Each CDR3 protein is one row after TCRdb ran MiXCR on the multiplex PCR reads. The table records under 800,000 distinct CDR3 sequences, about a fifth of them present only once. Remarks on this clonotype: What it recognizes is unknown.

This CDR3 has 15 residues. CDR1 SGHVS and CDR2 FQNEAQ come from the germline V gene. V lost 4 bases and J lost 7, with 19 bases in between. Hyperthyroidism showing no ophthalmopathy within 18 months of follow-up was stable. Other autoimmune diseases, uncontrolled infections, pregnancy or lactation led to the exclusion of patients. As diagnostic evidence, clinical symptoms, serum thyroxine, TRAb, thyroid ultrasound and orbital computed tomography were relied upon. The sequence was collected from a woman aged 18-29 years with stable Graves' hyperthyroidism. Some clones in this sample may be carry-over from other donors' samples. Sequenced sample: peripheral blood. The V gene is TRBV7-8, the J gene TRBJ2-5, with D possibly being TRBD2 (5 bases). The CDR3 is CASSSDRTFRGTQYF. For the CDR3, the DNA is TGTGCCAGCAGCTCCGACCGAACCTTCCGGGGGACCCAGTACTTC.